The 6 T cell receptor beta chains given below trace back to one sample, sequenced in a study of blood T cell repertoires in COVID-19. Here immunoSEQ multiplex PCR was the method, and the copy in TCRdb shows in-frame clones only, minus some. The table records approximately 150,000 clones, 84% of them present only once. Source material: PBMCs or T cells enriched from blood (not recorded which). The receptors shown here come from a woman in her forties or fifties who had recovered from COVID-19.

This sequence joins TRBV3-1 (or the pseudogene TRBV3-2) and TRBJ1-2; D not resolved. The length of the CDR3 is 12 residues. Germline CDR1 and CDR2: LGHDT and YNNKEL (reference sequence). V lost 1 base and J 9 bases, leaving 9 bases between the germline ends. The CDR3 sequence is CASSQAGSSYTF. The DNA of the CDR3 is TGTGCCAGCAGCCAAGCTGGGAGTAGCTACACCTTC.

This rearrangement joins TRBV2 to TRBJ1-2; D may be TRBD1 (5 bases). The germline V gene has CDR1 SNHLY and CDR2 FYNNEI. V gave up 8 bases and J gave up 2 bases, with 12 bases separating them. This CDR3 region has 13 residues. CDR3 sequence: CASGDRENYGYTF. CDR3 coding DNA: TGTGCCAGCGGGGACCGGGAGAACTATGGCTACACCTTC. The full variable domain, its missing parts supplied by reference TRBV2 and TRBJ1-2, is EPEVTQTPSHQVTQMGQEVILRCVPISNHLYFYWYRQILGQKVEFLVSFYNNEISEKSEIFDDQFSVERPDGSNFTLKIRSTKLEDSAMYFCASGDRENYGYTFGSGTRLTVV.

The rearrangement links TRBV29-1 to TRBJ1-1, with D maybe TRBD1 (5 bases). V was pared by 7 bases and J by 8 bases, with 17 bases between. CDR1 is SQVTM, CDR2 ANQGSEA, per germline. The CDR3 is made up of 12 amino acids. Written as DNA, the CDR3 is TGCAGCGCGTATGAAGGAGCAGGGGAAGCTTTCTTT. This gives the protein CSAYEGAGEAFF.

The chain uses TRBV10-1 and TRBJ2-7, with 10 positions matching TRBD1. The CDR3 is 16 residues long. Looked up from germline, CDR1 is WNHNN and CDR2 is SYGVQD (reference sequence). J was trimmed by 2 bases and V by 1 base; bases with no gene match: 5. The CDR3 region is CASSEFATGGTYEQYF. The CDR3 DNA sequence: TGCGCCAGCAGTGAGTTCGCGACAGGGGGCACCTACGAGCAGTACTTC.

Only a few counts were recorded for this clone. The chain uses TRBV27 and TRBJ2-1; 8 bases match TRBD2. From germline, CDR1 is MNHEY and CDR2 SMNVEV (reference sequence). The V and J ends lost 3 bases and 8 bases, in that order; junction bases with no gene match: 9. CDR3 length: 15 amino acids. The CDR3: CASSFGREGLHEQFF. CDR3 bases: TGTGCCAGCAGTTTTGGACGGGAGGGACTCCATGAGCAGTTCTTC.

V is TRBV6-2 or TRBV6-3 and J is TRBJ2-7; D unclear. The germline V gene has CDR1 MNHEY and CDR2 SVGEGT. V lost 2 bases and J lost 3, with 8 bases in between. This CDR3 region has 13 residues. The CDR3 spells CASSYLQIYEQYF. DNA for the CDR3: TGTGCCAGCAGTTACCTACAGATCTACGAGCAGTACTTC.